These 21 T cell receptor beta chains were sequenced from one sample in a study of cytomegalovirus exposure and HLA in healthy donors. In the PCR, 60 Vbeta and 13 Jbeta primers were used. The method was immunoSEQ multiplex PCR; TCRdb's version includes in-frame clones alone and lacks a portion of them. The sample includes roughly 150,000 clones, 65% to 90% seen only once; the top ten take 5.5% to 8.5%. What was sequenced was PBMCs. These receptors were taken from a woman aged 45 to 65 in good health and CMV-seropositive.

This clone was seen once. The chain couples TRBV5-4 to TRBJ2-2; D gene ambiguous. Germline V gene data show CDR1 as SGHNT and CDR2 as YYREEE (reference sequence). This CDR3 comprises 15 residues. V was trimmed by 3 bases and J by 3 bases, leaving 12 bases between them. The DNA of the CDR3 is TGTGCCAGCAGCTCTGATTTCCACTACACCGGGGAGCTGTTTTTT. Amino acids: CASSSDFHYTGELFF.

V is TRBV5-4 and J is TRBJ1-2; 9 bases are shared with TRBD1. V shed 4 bases, J shed 5 bases, and the junction held 12 bases outside the gene matches. CDR1 and CDR2 (germline): SGHNT, YYREEE (reference sequence). This CDR3 spans 16 amino acids. The DNA of the CDR3 is TGTGCCAGCAGCCAGTCTTCCGGGACAGGGATATATGGCTACACCTTC. Translating it yields CASSQSSGTGIYGYTF.

The genes are TRBV19 and TRBJ1-2; 7 nucleotides match TRBD1. Germline lookup yields CDR1 LNHDA and CDR2 SQIVND (reference sequence). Trimming cost V 2 bases and J 2 bases; bases outside gene matches: 11. This CDR3 comprises 17 residues. CDR3 in amino acids: CASSIRWSGQPNYGYTF. Here the CDR3 DNA reads TGTGCCAGTAGTATACGTTGGTCGGGACAGCCAAACTATGGCTACACCTTC.

As to this clone: Other nucleotide sequences in the sample specify the same CDR3. The chain joins TRBV11-2 to TRBJ1-3; 7 bases are shared with TRBD1. Trimming cost V 4 bases and J 4 bases; bases outside gene matches: 7. This CDR3 region has 15 residues. Per germline, CDR1 SGHAT and CDR2 FQNNGV. CDR3 amino acids: CASSSQTGWGNTIYF. In DNA, the CDR3 is TGTGCCAGCAGCTCCCAGACAGGGTGGGGAAACACCATATATTTT. The complete variable domain, with remaining parts taken from reference TRBV11-2 and TRBJ1-3, reads EAGVAQSPRYKIIEKRQSVAFWCNPISGHATLYWYQQILGQGPKLLIQFQNNGVVDDSQLPKDRFSAERLKGVDSTLKIQPAKLEDSAVYLCASSSQTGWGNTIYFGEGSWLTVV.

The rearrangement joins TRBV30 to TRBJ1-1; 12 bases line up with TRBD1. The CDR3 is 16 residues long. After removal of 5 bases from V and 2 bases from J, the junction contained 9 bases not matched to a gene. Germline values: CDR1 GTSNPN, CDR2 SVGIG (reference sequence). CDR3 sequence: CAWSPGTGGVNTEAFF. The CDR3 DNA is TGTGCCTGGTCACCGGGGACAGGGGGCGTCAACACTGAAGCTTTCTTT. Full variable domain (outside the CDR3, taken from reference TRBV30 and TRBJ1-1): SQTIHQWPATLVQPVGSPLSLECTVEGTSNPNLYWYRQAAGRGLQLLFYSVGIGQISSEVPQNLSASRPQDRQFILSSKKLLLSDSGFYLCAWSPGTGGVNTEAFFGQGTRLTVV.

This chain joins TRBV7-7 and TRBJ1-1, with a possible D match to TRBD1 (5 bases). Trimming took 5 bases from V and 5 from J, leaving 12 bases between them. CDR1 SSHAT and CDR2 FNYEAQ come from the germline V gene (reference sequence). This CDR3 is 13 amino acids long. The DNA for the CDR3 is TGTGCCAGCAGCCCCGTGGGGGGGACTGAAGCTTTCTTT. Amino acid sequence: CASSPVGGTEAFF. The variable domain in full, completed from reference TRBV7-7 and TRBJ1-1, reads GAGVSQSPRYKVTKRGQDVTLRCDPISSHATLYWYQQALGQGPEFLTYFNYEAQPDKSGLPSDRFSAERPEGSISTLTIQRTEQRDSAMYRCASSPVGGTEAFFGQGTRLTVV.

CDR3 residues: CASSYGGVGGYTF. The CDR3 coding sequence is TGTGCCAGCAGTTACGGGGGGGTCGGGGGCTACACCTTC. V is TRBV6-5 and J is TRBJ1-2; a possible D gene is TRBD1 (5 bases). The V gene's germline CDR1 is MNHEY and CDR2 SVGAGI. This CDR3 is built from 13 residues. The V end lost 2 bases, the J end lost 8 bases, and 12 bases lay between the germline ends.

V usage is TRBV25-1 and J usage is TRBJ2-7; 8 bases map to TRBD1. Germline CDR1 and CDR2: MGHDK and SYGVNS. The CDR3 spans 13 residues. Trimming at V came to 4 bases and at J to 5 bases, leaving 4 bases not matched to a gene. The CDR3 DNA reads as TGTGCCAGCAGTGGGAGGACAGGGAACGAGCAGTACTTC. The encoded protein is CASSGRTGNEQYF.

This chain links TRBV25-1 with TRBJ2-2; 7 nucleotides line up with TRBD2. Germline V gene data show CDR1 as MGHDK and CDR2 as SYGVNS. The CDR3 is 15 amino acids. The ends lost 3 bases at V and 1 base at J; junction bases unmatched: 2. For the CDR3, the DNA is TGTGCCAGCAGTGAGACTAGCCGGAACACCGGGGAGCTGTTTTTT. It specifies CASSETSRNTGELFF.

The chain combines TRBV29-1 with TRBJ2-7; D may be TRBD2 (5 bases). The CDR3 sequence is 11 residues long. The V and J ends lost 1 base and 5 bases respectively, with 6 bases between them. Looked up from germline, CDR1 is SQVTM and CDR2 is ANQGSEA. CDR3 sequence (DNA): TGCAGCGTTGAAGGGACTGACGAGCAGTACTTC. Encoded protein: CSVEGTDEQYF.

The V call is TRBV6-6, the J call TRBJ1-2; 9 nucleotides align to TRBD1. The V gene end was trimmed by 2 bases and the J gene end by 8 bases; junction bases not matched to a gene: 9. CDR1 is MNHNY and CDR2 is SVGAGI in the germline V gene (reference sequence). The CDR3 is made up of 15 amino acids. The CDR3 loop reads CASSYKGQGISGYTF. The CDR3 DNA follows: TGTGCCAGCAGTTACAAGGGACAGGGCATTTCAGGCTACACCTTC.

The chain links TRBV5-1 to TRBJ2-7; 9 bases match TRBD1. Per the germline V gene, CDR1 is SGHRS and CDR2 is YFSETQ. With 3 bases clipped from V and 3 bases from J, the junction kept 4 bases outside the gene matches. This CDR3 has 14 residues. The CDR3 protein is CASSWRGQGYEQYF. The CDR3 coding sequence is TGCGCCAGCAGCTGGAGGGGACAGGGCTACGAGCAGTACTTC.

Only one count was recorded for this clone. The sample holds other DNA sequences that translate to the same CDR3. This chain connects TRBV27 to TRBJ1-5, with 7 bases identical to TRBD1. J was trimmed by 4 bases and V by 7 bases; bases with no gene match: 1. Germline V CDR1 and CDR2: MNHEY, SMNVEV (reference sequence). CDR3 size: 12 residues. The CDR3 coding sequence is TGTGCCAGCACGACAGGGAATCAGCCCCAGCATTTT. It translates to CASTTGNQPQHF.

This clone has more than one count but fewer than ten. This chain joins TRBV5-1 and TRBJ2-7; 7 nucleotides match TRBD1. There are 16 residues in the CDR3. J was trimmed by 1 base and V by 4 bases; bases with no gene match: 11. In germline, CDR1 is SGHRS, CDR2 YFSETQ. The CDR3 bases are TGCGCCAGCAGCCTGGTGGCCGGGACAGCTTCCTACGAGCAGTACTTC. Translating it yields CASSLVAGTASYEQYF.

This chain connects TRBV27 to TRBJ1-5; TRBD1 matches at 8 bases. The CDR3 extends over 14 amino acids. V was pared by 4 bases and J by 7 bases, with 6 bases of the junction left unmatched. Germline CDR1 reads MNHEY; CDR2 reads SMNVEV (reference sequence). CDR3 residues: CASSSDRGGQPQHF. In DNA form, the CDR3 reads TGTGCCAGCAGTTCAGACAGGGGCGGCCAGCCCCAGCATTTT.

This chain joins TRBV20-1 and TRBJ2-7; TRBD2 is a possible D gene (6 bases). In germline, CDR1 is DFQATT, CDR2 SNEGSKA (reference sequence). CDR3 length: 11 residues. CDR3 coding DNA: TGCGCCGGCGGGACCCACTACGAGCAGTACTTC. This translates into CAGGTHYEQYF.

This clone was detected a few times. The chain couples TRBV6-6 to TRBJ1-1; 12 nucleotides align to TRBD1. V lost 6 bases, J lost 3 bases, and 5 bases stayed unmatched. The CDR3 runs 15 residues. Germline lookup yields CDR1 MNHNY and CDR2 SVGAGI (reference sequence). The CDR3 protein is CASRGQGAGDTEAFF. The CDR3 nucleotides are TGTGCCAGCAGGGGACAGGGGGCGGGAGACACTGAAGCTTTCTTT.

This clone was counted only a few times. The rearrangement uses TRBV4-2 and TRBJ2-3; D may be TRBD1 (6 bases). The germline V gene encodes CDR1 LGHNA and CDR2 YNFKEQ. The CDR3 loop spans 16 amino acids. The ends were cut back, 0 bases at V and 1 base at J, with 11 bases in the middle. The CDR3 nucleotides are TGTGCCAGCAGCCAAGAGTCAGGGGCGGGCACAGATACGCAGTATTTT. Translating it yields CASSQESGAGTDTQYF.

The CDR3 loop is CASSYPTDTQYF. CDR3 nucleotides: TGTGCCAGCAGCTATCCAACAGATACGCAGTATTTT. The V call is TRBV5-4, the J call TRBJ2-3; D gene uncertain. V lost 3 bases and J 3 bases, leaving 5 bases between the germline ends. The CDR3 has 12 amino acids. The germline gives CDR1 SGHNT, CDR2 YYREEE (reference sequence). The whole variable domain, filled in from reference TRBV5-4 and TRBJ2-3, reads ETGVTQSPTHLIKTRGQQVTLRCSSQSGHNTVSWYQQALGQGPQFIFQYYREEENGRGNFPPRFSGLQFPNYSSELNVNALELDDSALYLCASSYPTDTQYFGPGTRLTVL.

The rearrangement uses TRBV4-1 and TRBJ1-1; D is perhaps TRBD1 (6 bases). V was trimmed by 4 bases and J by 5 bases, leaving 17 bases between them. Per germline, CDR1 MGHRA and CDR2 YSYEKL. The CDR3 runs to 15 residues. CDR3 coding DNA: TGCGCCAGCAGCCCTTTAGGGGTGGGGGCGACTGAAGCTTTCTTT. This encodes CASSPLGVGATEAFF.

The chain uses TRBV10-1 and TRBJ1-6; D not resolved. The germline V and J ends were trimmed by 2 bases and 7 bases, with 6 bases remaining between them. Looked up from germline, CDR1 is WNHNN and CDR2 is SYGVQD (reference sequence). The CDR3 extends over 13 amino acids. CDR3 in amino acids: CASSEGGNSPLHF. In DNA form, the CDR3 reads TGCGCCAGCAGTGAGGGAGGCAATTCACCCCTCCACTTT.